Below, 9 T cell receptor beta chains from the same sample are listed, as sequenced in a study of blood T cell repertoires in COVID-19. Profiling relied on immunoSEQ multiplex PCR, and the TCRdb table lists in-frame clones only, not all of them. This repertoire shows under 200,000 clones, 75% to 90% found once; its top ten account for approximately 6.9%. The sample comprised peripheral blood. The receptors come from a man aged 60 to 75 with acute or convalescent COVID-19.

The genes are TRBV4-3 and TRBJ2-6; no firm D call. Between the trimmed V and J ends, which lost 0 bases and 0 bases, there was a span of 3 bases. Germline V gene lookup returns CDR1 LGHNA and CDR2 YSLEER. The CDR3 is made up of 15 amino acids. CDR3 sequence (DNA): TGCGCCAGCAGCCAAGACAGCTCTGGGGCCAACGTCCTGACTTTC. This gives the protein CASSQDSSGANVLTF.

CDR3 DNA: TGTGCCAGCAGCATCCCTAGCGGGGGGGCCGGTGAGCAGTTCTTC. Its translation: CASSIPSGGAGEQFF. The V gene is TRBV7-2, the J gene TRBJ2-1, with 12 bases fitting TRBD2. The germline gives CDR1 SGHTA, CDR2 FQGNSA. Trimming at V came to 5 bases and at J to 9 bases, leaving 8 bases not matched to a gene. This CDR3 is built from 15 residues.

The chain has TRBV6-6 and TRBJ2-1, with 11 bases fitting TRBD1. The CDR3 consists of 23 residues. The junction had 24 bases not matched to a gene; V was cut back by 5 bases and J by 0 bases. Looked up from germline, CDR1 is MNHNY and CDR2 is SVGAGI (reference sequence). The CDR3 sequence: CASSLPGPTGTGGGEGSYNEQFF. The CDR3 bases are TGTGCCAGCAGTCTTCCCGGCCCTACCGGGACAGGGGGTGGGGAGGGCTCCTACAATGAGCAGTTCTTC.

This clone is a singleton in its sample. The chain joins TRBV28 to TRBJ1-2; no clear D. The CDR3 totals 10 residues. Trimming took 4 bases from V and 6 from J, leaving 3 bases between them. Germline CDR1 MDHEN, CDR2 SYDVKM. This chain's CDR3 is CASSSDGYTF. DNA of the CDR3: TGTGCCAGCAGTTCGGATGGCTACACCTTC.

The chain couples TRBV7-9 to TRBJ2-1, with 8 positions matching TRBD2. The CDR3 totals 17 residues. Germline CDR1 is SEHNR and CDR2 is FQNEAQ (reference sequence). Trimming took 0 bases from V and 3 from J; bases not matched to a gene: 7. CDR3 region: CASSLAQGSGDYNEQFF. The CDR3 nucleotides read TGTGCCAGCAGCTTAGCGCAAGGTAGCGGGGACTACAATGAGCAGTTCTTC.

J is TRBJ2-1 and V is TRBV7-9, with D maybe TRBD2 (5 bases). With 4 bases removed from V and 7 bases from J, the gap between germline ends came to 8 bases. Germline CDR1 reads SEHNR; CDR2 reads FQNEAQ (reference sequence). This CDR3 has 12 residues. The DNA for the CDR3 is TGTGCCAGCAGCTATCGCGGGAATGAGCAGTTCTTC. This codes for CASSYRGNEQFF.

The DNA for the CDR3 is TGTGCCAGCAGCTTTGAAGGACAAGCCCTGGAAGCTTTCTTT. It translates to CASSFEGQALEAFF. The chain recombines TRBV9 with TRBJ1-1, with TRBD1 as a possible D gene (5 bases). The germline gives CDR1 SGDLS, CDR2 YYNGEE. The CDR3 spans 14 residues. V dropped 4 bases and J dropped 8 bases, with 18 bases sitting between them.

The rearrangement joins TRBV6-5 to TRBJ1-5; D perhaps matches TRBD1 (6 bases). The CDR3 runs to 13 residues. V dropped 6 bases and J dropped 4 bases, with 10 bases sitting between them. CDR1 is MNHEY, CDR2 SVGAGI, per germline. The CDR3: CASRPTGNQPQHF. Written as DNA, the CDR3 is TGTGCCAGCAGACCGACAGGAAATCAGCCCCAGCATTTT.

This clone has a single count. The chain carries TRBV2 and TRBJ2-1; D possibly corresponds to TRBD2 (6 bases). The V end lost 1 base, the J end lost 9 bases, and 10 bases lay between the germline ends. The germline V gene encodes CDR1 SNHLY and CDR2 FYNNEI. This CDR3 contains 13 residues. CDR3 in amino acids: CASSEVGGPEQFF. Written as DNA, the CDR3 is TGTGCCAGCAGTGAAGTCGGGGGACCTGAGCAGTTCTTC.